Each of the 22 T cell receptor beta chains below was sequenced from the same sample in a study of a mutant IDH1 vaccine in newly diagnosed glioma. The method was immunoSEQ multiplex PCR; TCRdb's version includes in-frame clones alone and lacks a portion of them. The data contain under 35,000 clones, over 75% of them seen just once; the ten biggest clones take up about 21%. Time point described: baseline, week 1 (first vaccination visit). Treatment in this sample: pre-vaccination baseline after standard-of-care therapy. Source: PBMCs, taken from a glioma patient treated with radiotherapy, temozolomide or both. Source of these receptors: a man aged 30 to 45 with glioma.

The chain combines TRBV4-1 with TRBJ2-5; 10 positions agree with TRBD2. The V segment lost 4 bases and the J segment 0 bases; nucleotides outside the gene matches: 11. Germline V CDR1 and CDR2: MGHRA, YSYEKL. The CDR3 spans 18 residues. CDR3 sequence: CASSRSHRTSGDQETQYF. CDR3 bases: TGCGCCAGCAGCCGCTCGCATCGTACTAGCGGGGACCAAGAGACCCAGTACTTC.

The chain has TRBV7-6 and TRBJ1-5, with D possibly being TRBD1 (6 bases). Trimming cost V 1 base and J 2 bases, with 9 bases left between them. The CDR3 runs 15 residues. The germline V gene has CDR1 SGHVS and CDR2 FNYEAQ. The CDR3 coding sequence is TGTGCCAGCAGCTTAGAACAGGGACGCAATCAGCCCCAGCATTTT. This encodes CASSLEQGRNQPQHF. The complete variable domain, with remaining parts taken from reference TRBV7-6 and TRBJ1-5, reads GAGVSQSPRYKVTKRGQDVALRCDPISGHVSLYWYRQALGQGPEFLTYFNYEAQQDKSGLPNDRFSAERPEGSISTLTIQRTEQRDSAMYRCASSLEQGRNQPQHFGDGTRLSIL.

This sequence joins TRBV7-6 and TRBJ1-5, with TRBD1 matching over 7 bases. Germline V CDR1 and CDR2: SGHVS, FNYEAQ. Trimming cost V 1 base and J 7 bases; bases outside gene matches: 10. The CDR3 has 16 residues. The CDR3 DNA is TGTGCCAGCAGCTTAGGGGGGAACAGGGGAGCACAGCCCCAGCATTTT. Translating gives CASSLGGNRGAQPQHF.

V usage is TRBV4-2 and J usage is TRBJ1-2, with D maybe TRBD1 (5 bases). Trimming took off 0 bases at V and 5 bases at J, with 25 bases between the two ends. Germline V lookup: CDR1 LGHNA, CDR2 YNFKEQ. The CDR3 extends over 19 amino acids. The DNA for the CDR3 is TGTGCCAGCAGCCAAGAGCTCCGGGGCACAATGTGGGGGGAATATGGCTACACCTTC. This encodes CASSQELRGTMWGEYGYTF.

The chain links TRBV5-4 to TRBJ2-1; possible D gene TRBD2, 6 bases. The CDR3 extends over 15 amino acids. Trimming took 4 bases from V and 8 from J, leaving 19 bases between them. Germline lookup yields CDR1 SGHNT and CDR2 YYREEE (reference sequence). CDR3 protein: CASSSSRDSGDEQFF. The CDR3 nucleotides are TGTGCCAGCAGCAGTAGCCGGGACTCGGGGGATGAGCAGTTCTTC.

V and J are TRBV6-6 and TRBJ1-1; D is uncertain. V lost 2 bases, J lost 2 bases, and 15 bases lay in between. CDR3 length equals 16 residues. In germline, CDR1 is MNHNY, CDR2 SVGAGI (reference sequence). CDR3 nucleotide sequence: TGTGCCAGCAGTTACCGGAACGTAGCAGCTAACACTGAAGCTTTCTTT. It yields the protein CASSYRNVAANTEAFF.

The rearrangement uses TRBV27 and TRBJ2-7; the match to TRBD2 covers 16 bases. The CDR3 spans 15 residues. Trimming cost V 4 bases and J 6 bases; bases outside gene matches: 3. Germline V lookup: CDR1 MNHEY, CDR2 SMNVEV (reference sequence). The CDR3 spells CASSSGLAGGGEQYF. CDR3 coding DNA: TGTGCCAGCAGTTCGGGACTAGCGGGGGGGGGCGAGCAGTACTTC.

This chain links TRBV7-9 with TRBJ2-7; TRBD1 matches at 7 bases. V trimming: 5 bases; J trimming: 12 bases; junction bases outside the gene matches: 7. The CDR3 is 11 amino acids. CDR1 is SEHNR and CDR2 is FQNEAQ in the germline V gene (reference sequence). DNA of the CDR3: TGTGCCAGCAGCATTAACCGGGACAGGTACTTC. It encodes CASSINRDRYF.

This chain uses TRBV5-6 with TRBJ1-1, with 8 bases fitting TRBD1. This CDR3 region has 15 residues. The germline gives CDR1 SGHDT, CDR2 YYEEEE. V shed 7 bases and J 0 bases; nucleotides not matched to a gene: 8. The CDR3 bases are TGTGCCAGCCTGACGACAGGGGCCATGAACACTGAAGCTTTCTTT. Residues: CASLTTGAMNTEAFF. The full variable domain, completed using reference TRBV5-6 and TRBJ1-1, is DAGVTQSPTHLIKTRGQQVTLRCSPKSGHDTVSWYQQALGQGPQFIFQYYEEEERQRGNFPDRFSGHQFPNYSSELNVNALLLGDSALYLCASLTTGAMNTEAFFGQGTRLTVV.

This clone has a handful of counts. The rearrangement uses TRBV15 and TRBJ1-1, with D possibly being TRBD1 (6 bases). Germline V lookup: CDR1 LNHNV, CDR2 YYDKDF (reference sequence). V lost 1 base and J lost 11, with 17 bases in between. This CDR3 contains 14 residues. This CDR3 is CATSRVTGGRVAFF. The CDR3 bases are TGTGCCACCAGCAGAGTTACGGGGGGCAGAGTGGCTTTCTTT.

This clone occurred a few times. The chain is built from TRBV6-5 and TRBJ1-1; 9 bases map to TRBD1. Losses at the gene ends were 4 bases for V and 4 bases for J; bases not matched to a gene: 4. The germline CDR1 and CDR2 sequences are MNHEY and SVGAGI. The CDR3 has 14 amino acids. This CDR3 reads CASSWGQGSTEAFF. The CDR3, as DNA: TGTGCCAGCAGTTGGGGACAGGGTAGCACTGAAGCTTTCTTT.

V is TRBV2 and J is TRBJ2-7, with TRBD2 matching 8 bases. The CDR3 loop spans 16 amino acids. Looked up from germline, CDR1 is SNHLY and CDR2 is FYNNEI. The J segment lost 4 bases and the V segment lost 5 bases, leaving 13 bases of the junction unmatched. CDR3 amino acids: CASSSTAGVVRYEQYF. The DNA for the CDR3 is TGTGCCAGCAGTTCTACAGCGGGAGTCGTCCGGTACGAGCAGTACTTC.

The chain couples TRBV13 to TRBJ2-1; 8 bases agree with TRBD2. After removal of 4 bases from V and 4 bases from J, the junction contained 3 bases not matched to a gene. The germline V gene encodes CDR1 PRHDT and CDR2 FYEKMQ (reference sequence). The CDR3 spans 14 residues. The CDR3 sequence is CASSSVAGYNEQFF. CDR3 bases: TGTGCCAGCAGCTCGGTAGCGGGGTACAATGAGCAGTTCTTC.

V is TRBV6-1 and J is TRBJ2-1; D is uncertain. V lost 2 bases and J 6 bases, leaving 8 bases between the germline ends. The V gene's germline CDR1 is MNHNS and CDR2 SASEGT. CDR3 size: 13 residues. This chain's CDR3 is CASSEISTNEQFF. CDR3 sequence (DNA): TGTGCCAGCAGTGAAATCAGTACCAATGAGCAGTTCTTC.

The gene calls are TRBV6-1 and TRBJ1-2; unclear D gene. Germline V gives CDR1 MNHNS, CDR2 SASEGT. The V end lost 2 bases, the J end lost 2 bases, and 12 bases lay between the germline ends. This CDR3 region has 15 residues. In DNA form, the CDR3 reads TGTGCCAGCAGTGAAAGGAACTTCGGAAACTATGGCTACACCTTC. Amino acid sequence: CASSERNFGNYGYTF.

The genes are TRBV6-5 and TRBJ2-7; 9 positions match TRBD2. V lost 6 bases and J lost 3; bases outside the gene matches: 6. In germline, CDR1 is MNHEY, CDR2 SVGAGI. CDR3 length: 14 residues. The CDR3 here is CASSRGSGSYEQYF. In DNA, the CDR3 is TGTGCCAGCAGCCGGGGTAGCGGGAGCTACGAGCAGTACTTC.

The genes are TRBV19 and TRBJ2-2, with D tentatively TRBD1 or TRBD2 (5 bases each). Deletions cut 3 bases from V and 3 bases from J, with 11 bases between. The germline CDR1 and CDR2 sequences are LNHDA and SQIVND (reference sequence). The CDR3 is 15 amino acids. The CDR3 nucleotides are TGTGCCAGTAGTATGTATGGGGGAGACACCGGGGAGCTGTTTTTT. Its protein is CASSMYGGDTGELFF.

The chain combines TRBV7-9 with TRBJ2-3; D gene unclear. Per germline, CDR1 SEHNR and CDR2 FQNEAQ (reference sequence). The CDR3 totals 13 residues. The V end was cut by 4 bases, the J end by 0 bases, with 5 bases between. The DNA for the CDR3 is TGTGCCAGCAGCTCGACTAGCACAGATACGCAGTATTTT. Residues: CASSSTSTDTQYF.

The chain carries TRBV5-1 and TRBJ1-5; 10 bases line up with TRBD1. Germline V CDR1 and CDR2: SGHRS, YFSETQ. The V segment lost 2 bases and the J segment 5 bases; nucleotides outside the gene matches: 1. CDR3 length: 14 residues. The CDR3 region has the DNA TGCGCCAGCAGCTTAGGGACAGGGGATCAGCCCCAGCATTTT. Its protein is CASSLGTGDQPQHF.

The chain combines TRBV19 with TRBJ2-3; D gene uncertain. V lost 1 base and J 3 bases, leaving 8 bases between the germline ends. The CDR3 contains 14 residues. Germline-derived CDR1 and CDR2 are LNHDA and SQIVND (reference sequence). CDR3 in amino acids: CASSIGVVTDTQYF. For the CDR3, the DNA is TGTGCCAGTAGTATAGGTGTCGTTACAGATACGCAGTATTTT. Looking up the rest from reference TRBV19 and TRBJ2-3 gives the full variable domain: DGGITQSPKYLFRKEGQNVTLSCEQNLNHDAMYWYRQDPGQGLRLIYYSQIVNDFQKGDIAEGYSVSREKKESFPLTVTSAQKNPTAFYLCASSIGVVTDTQYFGPGTRLTVL.

The genes are TRBV23-1 and TRBJ1-5; tentatively, D is TRBD1 (5 bases). TRBV23-1 has ORF status, its function being uncertain. Between the trimmed V and J ends, which lost 2 bases and 0 bases, there was a span of 11 bases. The CDR3 covers 16 residues. CDR3 protein: CASSQDSGASNQPQHF. For the CDR3, the DNA is TGCGCCAGCAGTCAAGACAGTGGTGCTAGCAATCAGCCCCAGCATTTT.

The rearrangement links TRBV2 to TRBJ1-2; TRBD1 is a possible D gene (5 bases). The germline V gene has CDR1 SNHLY and CDR2 FYNNEI. Trimming pared 10 bases from V and 6 bases from J, leaving 18 bases between. The CDR3 totals 13 residues. DNA for the CDR3: TGTGCCACCATCCCTGGTGGACATAATGGCTACACCTTC. This sequence encodes CATIPGGHNGYTF.